This T cell receptor beta chain was sequenced during a study of cytomegalovirus exposure and HLA in healthy donors. General study findings and limits: Later analysis placed DRB1 highest and HLA-C lowest in TCR association rates, which differed by HLA locus. Later analysis identified several of the most significant clusters that appeared linked to common viral pathogens.

In regard to this clone: No antigen is known for it.

All donors participated as healthy donors of bone marrow. The PCR had 60 Vbeta and 13 Jbeta primers. Sequencing used immunoSEQ multiplex PCR; TCRdb keeps in-frame clones, though not all of them. Of about 200,000 clones listed, around 70% are singletons. The receptor was isolated from a man aged 35-49 years in good health and CMV-seropositive. The sequencing input was PBMCs.

The CDR3 loop reads CASRISGGAKTQYF. CDR3 bases: TGTGCCAGCAGGATTAGCGGGGGGGCAAAGACCCAGTACTTC. The chain links TRBV6-5 to TRBJ2-5, with 11 nucleotides matching TRBD2. V shed 6 bases and J 6 bases; nucleotides not matched to a gene: 6. The germline gives CDR1 MNHEY, CDR2 SVGAGI. CDR3 size: 14 residues.